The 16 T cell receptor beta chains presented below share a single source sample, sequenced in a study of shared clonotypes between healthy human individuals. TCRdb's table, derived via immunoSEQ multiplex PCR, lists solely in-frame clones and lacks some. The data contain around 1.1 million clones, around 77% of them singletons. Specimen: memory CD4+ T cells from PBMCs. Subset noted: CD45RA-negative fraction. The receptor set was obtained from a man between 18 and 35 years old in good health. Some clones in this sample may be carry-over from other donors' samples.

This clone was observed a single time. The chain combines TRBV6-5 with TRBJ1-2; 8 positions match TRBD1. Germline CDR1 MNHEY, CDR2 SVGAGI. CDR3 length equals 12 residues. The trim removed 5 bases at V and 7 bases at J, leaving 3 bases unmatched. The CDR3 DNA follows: TGTGCCAGCAGTCCCAGGGGGCTTGGCTACACCTTC. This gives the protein CASSPRGLGYTF.

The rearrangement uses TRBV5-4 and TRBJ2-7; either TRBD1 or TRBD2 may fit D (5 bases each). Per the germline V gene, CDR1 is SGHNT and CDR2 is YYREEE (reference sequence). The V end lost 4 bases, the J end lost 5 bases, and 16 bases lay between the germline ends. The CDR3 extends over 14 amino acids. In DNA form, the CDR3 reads TGTGCCAGCAGCGCACCGTGGGGGAGCGACGAGCAGTACTTC. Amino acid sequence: CASSAPWGSDEQYF.

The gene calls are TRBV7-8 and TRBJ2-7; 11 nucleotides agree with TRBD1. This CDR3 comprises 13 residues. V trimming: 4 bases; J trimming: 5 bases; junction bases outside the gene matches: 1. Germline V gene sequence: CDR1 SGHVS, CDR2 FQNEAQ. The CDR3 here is CASSSGQGDEQYF. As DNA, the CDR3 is TGTGCCAGCAGCTCGGGACAGGGGGACGAGCAGTACTTC.

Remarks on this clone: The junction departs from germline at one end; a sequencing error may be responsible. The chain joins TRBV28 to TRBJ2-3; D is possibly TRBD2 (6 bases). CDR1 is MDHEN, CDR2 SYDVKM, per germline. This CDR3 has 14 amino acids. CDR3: CASSLTRAGLGGNF. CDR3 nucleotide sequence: TGTGCCAGCAGCCTAACACGGGCTGGTCTTGGGGGGAATTTT.

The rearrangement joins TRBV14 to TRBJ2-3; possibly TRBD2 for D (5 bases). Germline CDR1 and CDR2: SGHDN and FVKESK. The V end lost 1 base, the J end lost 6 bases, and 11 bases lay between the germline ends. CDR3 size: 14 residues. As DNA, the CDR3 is TGTGCCAGCAGCCAAGTCCCCTCGGGGGATACGCAGTATTTT. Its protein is CASSQVPSGDTQYF.

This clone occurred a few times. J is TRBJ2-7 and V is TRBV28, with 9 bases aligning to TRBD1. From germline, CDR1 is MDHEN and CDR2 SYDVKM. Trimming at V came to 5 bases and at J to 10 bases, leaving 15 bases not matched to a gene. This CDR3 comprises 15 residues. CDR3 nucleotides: TGTGCCAGCAGTCCACACACGTCCCGGGACAGGGCTCAGTACTTC. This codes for CASSPHTSRDRAQYF.

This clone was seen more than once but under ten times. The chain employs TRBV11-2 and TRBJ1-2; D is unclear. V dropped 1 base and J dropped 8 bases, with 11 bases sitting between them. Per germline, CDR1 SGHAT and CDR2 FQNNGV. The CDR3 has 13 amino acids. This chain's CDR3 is CASSLGGSTGYTF. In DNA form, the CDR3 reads TGTGCCAGCAGCTTAGGAGGCTCGACGGGCTACACCTTC.

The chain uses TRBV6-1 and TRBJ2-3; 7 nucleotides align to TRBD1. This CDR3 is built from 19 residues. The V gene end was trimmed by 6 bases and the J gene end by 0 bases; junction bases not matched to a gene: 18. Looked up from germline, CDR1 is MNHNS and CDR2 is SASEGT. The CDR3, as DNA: TGTGCCAGCAGCGAATCAGGGGGATCTCCCCCTACGAGCACAGATACGCAGTATTTT. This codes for CASSESGGSPPTSTDTQYF.

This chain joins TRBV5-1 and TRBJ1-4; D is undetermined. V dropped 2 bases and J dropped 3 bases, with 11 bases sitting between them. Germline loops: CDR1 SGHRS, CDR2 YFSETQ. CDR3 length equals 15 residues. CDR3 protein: CASSLDTAANEKLFF. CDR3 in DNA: TGCGCCAGCAGCTTAGACACCGCGGCTAATGAAAAACTGTTTTTT.

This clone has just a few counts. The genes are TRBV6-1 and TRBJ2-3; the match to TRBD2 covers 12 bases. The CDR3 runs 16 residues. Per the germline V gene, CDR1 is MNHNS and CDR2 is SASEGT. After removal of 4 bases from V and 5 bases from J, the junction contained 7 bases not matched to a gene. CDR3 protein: CASSGRTSGAGDTQYF. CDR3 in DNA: TGTGCCAGCAGTGGACGGACTAGCGGGGCGGGAGATACGCAGTATTTT.

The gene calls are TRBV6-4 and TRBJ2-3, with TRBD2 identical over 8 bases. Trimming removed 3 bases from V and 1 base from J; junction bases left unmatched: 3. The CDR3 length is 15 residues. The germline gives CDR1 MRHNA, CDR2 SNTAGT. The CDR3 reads CASSEGAGGTDTQYF. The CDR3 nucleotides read TGTGCCAGCAGTGAGGGAGCGGGAGGCACAGATACGCAGTATTTT.

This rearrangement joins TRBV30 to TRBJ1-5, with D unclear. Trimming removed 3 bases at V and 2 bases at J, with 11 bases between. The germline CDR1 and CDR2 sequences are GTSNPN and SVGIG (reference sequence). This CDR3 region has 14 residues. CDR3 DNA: TGTGCCTGGAGCGCTGACCGGGGCAATCAGCCCCAGCATTTT. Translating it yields CAWSADRGNQPQHF.

Here the CDR3 DNA reads TGTGCCAGCAGCTTGGGGGTGCTAGGGGTAGACGAGCAGTACTTC. Protein product: CASSLGVLGVDEQYF. This chain uses TRBV5-5 with TRBJ2-7, with TRBD1 as a possible D gene (5 bases). From germline, CDR1 is SGHKS and CDR2 YYEKEE (reference sequence). Trimming cost V 0 bases and J 5 bases, with 15 bases left between them. The CDR3 length is 15 residues.

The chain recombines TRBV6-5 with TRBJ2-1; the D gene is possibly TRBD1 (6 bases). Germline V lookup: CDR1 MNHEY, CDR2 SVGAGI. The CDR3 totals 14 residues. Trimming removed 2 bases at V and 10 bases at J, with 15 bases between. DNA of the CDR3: TGTGCCAGCAGTTACCGAATCTTTAGGGGGGAGCAGTTCTTC. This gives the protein CASSYRIFRGEQFF.

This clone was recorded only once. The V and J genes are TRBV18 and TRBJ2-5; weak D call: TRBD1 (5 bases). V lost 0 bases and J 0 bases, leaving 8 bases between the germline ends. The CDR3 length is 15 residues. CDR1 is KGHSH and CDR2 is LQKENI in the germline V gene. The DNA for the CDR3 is TGTGCCAGCTCACCACCAGGGGCGTACCAAGAGACCCAGTACTTC. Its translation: CASSPPGAYQETQYF.

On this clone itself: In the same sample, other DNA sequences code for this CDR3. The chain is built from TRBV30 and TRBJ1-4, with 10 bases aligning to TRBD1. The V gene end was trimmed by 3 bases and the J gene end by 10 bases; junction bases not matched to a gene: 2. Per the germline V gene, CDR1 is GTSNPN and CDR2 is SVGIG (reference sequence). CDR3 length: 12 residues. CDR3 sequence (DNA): TGTGCCTGGAGCGGACAGGGGGGAAAACTGTTTTTT. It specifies CAWSGQGGKLFF.